The clone carrying this TCR beta chain was seen only a few times. As yet, its antigen is unknown. V lost 7 bases and J lost 2, with 22 bases in between. The germline V gene encodes CDR1 MNHEY and CDR2 SVGEGT. The CDR3 is 17 residues long. TCRdb processed the reads anew with MiXCR; each CDR3 protein has one entry. The repertoire holds fewer than 700,000 distinct CDR3 sequences, 20% to 30% seen once, with 6.5% to 10% in the top ten. The data stem from a study of T cell repertoires in cytomegalovirus infection. In the study overall: Through public TCR beta signatures, both CMV infection and matching HLA type were indicated. General observations from the study: CMV-specific TCR beta clonotypes restricted by HLA-C were the ones dominating the ex vivo response.

The sequenced material came from CD8+ T cells from PBMCs. This chain joins TRBV6-2 or TRBV6-3 and TRBJ2-3, with D possibly matching TRBD1 (6 bases). The clonotype originates from a human donor in good health (CMV status not recorded). Some clones in this sample may be carry-over from other donors' samples. The CDR3, as DNA: TGTGCCAGCACCGACACCAGGTGGGACAAAGTCACAGATACGCAGTATTTT. Residues: CASTDTRWDKVTDTQYF.